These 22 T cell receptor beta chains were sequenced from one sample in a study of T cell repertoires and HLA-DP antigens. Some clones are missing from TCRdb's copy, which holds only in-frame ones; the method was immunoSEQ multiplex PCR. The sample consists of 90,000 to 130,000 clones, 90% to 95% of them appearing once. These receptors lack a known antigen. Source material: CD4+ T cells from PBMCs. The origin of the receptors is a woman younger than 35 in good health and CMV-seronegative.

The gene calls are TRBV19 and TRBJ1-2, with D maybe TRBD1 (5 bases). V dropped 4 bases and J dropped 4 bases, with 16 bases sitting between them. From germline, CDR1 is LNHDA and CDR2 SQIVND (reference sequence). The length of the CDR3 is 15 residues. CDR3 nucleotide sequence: TGTGCCAGTAGTAGCGACCGGGACGGACTCTATGGCTACACCTTC. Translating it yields CASSSDRDGLYGYTF.

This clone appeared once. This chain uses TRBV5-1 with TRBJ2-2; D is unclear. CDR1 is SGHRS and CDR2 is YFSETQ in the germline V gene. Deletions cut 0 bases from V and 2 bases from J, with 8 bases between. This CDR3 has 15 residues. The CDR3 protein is CASSLVFENTGELFF. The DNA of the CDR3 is TGCGCCAGCAGCTTGGTTTTCGAAAACACCGGGGAGCTGTTTTTT. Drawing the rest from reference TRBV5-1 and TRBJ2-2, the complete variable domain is KAGVTQTPRYLIKTRGQQVTLSCSPISGHRSVSWYQQTPGQGLQFLFEYFSETQRNKGNFPGRFSGRQFSNSRSEMNVSTLELGDSALYLCASSLVFENTGELFFGEGSRLTVL.

CDR3 region: CASSFDGTPGDYGYTF. In nucleotides, the CDR3 is TGTGCCAGCAGCTTCGACGGGACCCCAGGGGACTATGGCTACACCTTC. The chain recombines TRBV5-5 with TRBJ1-2, with D possibly matching TRBD1 (6 bases). The germline gives CDR1 SGHKS, CDR2 YYEKEE (reference sequence). V lost 2 bases and J lost 3, with 17 bases in between. This CDR3 contains 16 residues.

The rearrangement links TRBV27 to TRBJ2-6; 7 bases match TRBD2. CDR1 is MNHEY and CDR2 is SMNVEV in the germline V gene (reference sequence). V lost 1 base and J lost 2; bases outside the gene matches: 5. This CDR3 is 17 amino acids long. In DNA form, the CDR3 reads TGTGCCAGCAGTTTATATGGGGCGGGGGCTGGGGCCAACGTCCTGACTTTC. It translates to CASSLYGAGAGANVLTF.

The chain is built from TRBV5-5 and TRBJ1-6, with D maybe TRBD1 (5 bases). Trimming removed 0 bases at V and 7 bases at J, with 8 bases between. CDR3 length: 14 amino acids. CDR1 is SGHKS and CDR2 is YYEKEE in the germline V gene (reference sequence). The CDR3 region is CASSLVGRNSPLHF. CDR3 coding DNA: TGTGCCAGCAGCTTGGTGGGGCGGAATTCACCCCTCCACTTT.

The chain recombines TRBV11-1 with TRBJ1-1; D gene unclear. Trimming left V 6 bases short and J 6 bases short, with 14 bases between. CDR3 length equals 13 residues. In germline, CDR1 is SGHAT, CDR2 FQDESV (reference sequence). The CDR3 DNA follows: TGTGCCAGCAGTCCCGACGGTGCCGCTGAAGCTTTCTTT. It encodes CASSPDGAAEAFF.

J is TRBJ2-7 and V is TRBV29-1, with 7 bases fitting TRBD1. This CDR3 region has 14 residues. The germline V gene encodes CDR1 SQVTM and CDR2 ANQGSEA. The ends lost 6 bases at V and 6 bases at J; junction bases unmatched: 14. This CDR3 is CSVEGAGEGSEQYF. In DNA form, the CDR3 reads TGCAGCGTCGAGGGGGCAGGGGAAGGCTCCGAGCAGTACTTC.

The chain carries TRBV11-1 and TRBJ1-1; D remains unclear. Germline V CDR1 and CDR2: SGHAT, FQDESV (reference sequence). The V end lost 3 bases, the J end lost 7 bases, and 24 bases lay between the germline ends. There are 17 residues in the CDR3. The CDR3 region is CASSFRQAGLPTGEAFF. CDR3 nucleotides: TGTGCCAGCAGCTTTCGCCAGGCTGGGTTGCCGACGGGTGAAGCTTTCTTT.

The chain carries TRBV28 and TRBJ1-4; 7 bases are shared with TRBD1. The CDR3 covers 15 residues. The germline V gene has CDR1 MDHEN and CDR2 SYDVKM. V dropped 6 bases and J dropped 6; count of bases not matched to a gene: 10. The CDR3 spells CASRTRTGYHEKLFF. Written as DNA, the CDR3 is TGTGCCAGCAGAACCAGGACAGGTTATCATGAAAAACTGTTTTTT.

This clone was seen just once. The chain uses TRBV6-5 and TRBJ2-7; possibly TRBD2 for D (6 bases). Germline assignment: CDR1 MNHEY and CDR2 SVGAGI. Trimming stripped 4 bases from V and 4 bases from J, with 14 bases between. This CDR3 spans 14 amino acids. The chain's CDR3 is CASSSAGSRYEQYF. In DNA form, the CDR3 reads TGTGCCAGCAGTTCCGCCGGGAGTAGGTACGAGCAGTACTTC.

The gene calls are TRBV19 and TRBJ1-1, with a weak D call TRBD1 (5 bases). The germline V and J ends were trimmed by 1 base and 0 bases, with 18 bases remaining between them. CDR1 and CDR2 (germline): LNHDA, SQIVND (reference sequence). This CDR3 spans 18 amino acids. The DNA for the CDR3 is TGTGCCAGTAGTATAGGGATATGGCTTGGGGCTCTGAACACTGAAGCTTTCTTT. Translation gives CASSIGIWLGALNTEAFF.

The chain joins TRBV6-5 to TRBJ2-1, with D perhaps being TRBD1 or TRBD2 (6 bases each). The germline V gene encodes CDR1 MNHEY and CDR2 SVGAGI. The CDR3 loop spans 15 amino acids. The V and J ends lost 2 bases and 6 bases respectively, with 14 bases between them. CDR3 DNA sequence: TGTGCCAGCAGTTACGGGGGGCCCAGGGGCAATGAGCAGTTCTTC. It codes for CASSYGGPRGNEQFF.

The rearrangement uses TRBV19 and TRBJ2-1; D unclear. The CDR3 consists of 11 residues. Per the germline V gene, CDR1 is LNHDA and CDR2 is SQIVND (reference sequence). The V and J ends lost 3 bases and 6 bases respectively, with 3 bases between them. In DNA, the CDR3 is TGTGCCAGTAGTATGACCAATGAGCAGTTCTTC. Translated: CASSMTNEQFF. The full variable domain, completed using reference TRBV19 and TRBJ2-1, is DGGITQSPKYLFRKEGQNVTLSCEQNLNHDAMYWYRQDPGQGLRLIYYSQIVNDFQKGDIAEGYSVSREKKESFPLTVTSAQKNPTAFYLCASSMTNEQFFGPGTRLTVL.

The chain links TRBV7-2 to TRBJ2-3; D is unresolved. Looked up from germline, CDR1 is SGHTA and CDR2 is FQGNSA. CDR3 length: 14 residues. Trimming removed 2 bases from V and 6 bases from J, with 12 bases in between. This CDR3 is CASSLNGPPDTQYF. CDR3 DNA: TGTGCCAGCAGCTTAAACGGACCGCCGGATACGCAGTATTTT.

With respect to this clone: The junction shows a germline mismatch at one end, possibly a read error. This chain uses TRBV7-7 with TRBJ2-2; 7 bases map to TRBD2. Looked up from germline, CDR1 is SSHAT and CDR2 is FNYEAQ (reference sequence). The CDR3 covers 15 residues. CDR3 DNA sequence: TGTGCTAGCAGCAACCAGCGGGGCGGCACCGGGGAGCTGTTTTTT. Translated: CASSNQRGGTGELFF.

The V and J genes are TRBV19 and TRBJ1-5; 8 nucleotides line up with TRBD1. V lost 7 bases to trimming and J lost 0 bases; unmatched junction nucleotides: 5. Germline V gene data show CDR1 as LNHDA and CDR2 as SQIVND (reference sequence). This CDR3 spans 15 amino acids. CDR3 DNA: TGTGCCAGTAACAGGGGGTTGGATAGCAATCAGCCCCAGCATTTT. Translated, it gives CASNRGLDSNQPQHF.

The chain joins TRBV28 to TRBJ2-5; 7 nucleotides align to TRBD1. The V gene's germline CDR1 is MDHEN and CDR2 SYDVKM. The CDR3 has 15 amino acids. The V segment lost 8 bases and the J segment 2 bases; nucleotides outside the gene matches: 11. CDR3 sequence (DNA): TGTGCCAGCCAAGGAGTGGGACAGCCACAAGAGACCCAGTACTTC. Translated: CASQGVGQPQETQYF.

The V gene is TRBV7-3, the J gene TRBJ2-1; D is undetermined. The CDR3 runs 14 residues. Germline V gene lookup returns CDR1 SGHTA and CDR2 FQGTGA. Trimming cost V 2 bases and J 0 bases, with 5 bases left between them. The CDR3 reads CASSLWGSYNEQFF. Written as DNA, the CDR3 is TGTGCCAGCAGCTTATGGGGCTCCTACAATGAGCAGTTCTTC.

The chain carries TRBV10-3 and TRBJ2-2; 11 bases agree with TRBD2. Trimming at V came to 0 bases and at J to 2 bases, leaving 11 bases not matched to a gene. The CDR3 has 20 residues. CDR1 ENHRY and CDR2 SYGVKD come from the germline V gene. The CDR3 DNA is TGTGCCATCAGTGAGTCGATACTAGCGGGAGCACCAGGTAACACCGGGGAGCTGTTTTTT. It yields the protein CAISESILAGAPGNTGELFF.

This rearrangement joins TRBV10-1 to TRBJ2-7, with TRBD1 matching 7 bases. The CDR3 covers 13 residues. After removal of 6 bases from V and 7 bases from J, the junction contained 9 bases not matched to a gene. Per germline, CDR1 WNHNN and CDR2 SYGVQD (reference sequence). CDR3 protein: CASRADRVGEQYF. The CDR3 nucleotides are TGCGCCAGCAGAGCTGACAGGGTGGGAGAGCAGTACTTC.

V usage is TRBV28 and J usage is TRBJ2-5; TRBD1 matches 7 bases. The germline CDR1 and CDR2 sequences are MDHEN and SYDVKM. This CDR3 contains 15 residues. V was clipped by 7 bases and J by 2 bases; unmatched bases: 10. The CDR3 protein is CASNRPGQSQETQYF. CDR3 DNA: TGTGCCAGCAACCGACCGGGACAGTCACAAGAGACCCAGTACTTC.

CDR3 sequence: CASSPKGGVYNEQFF. DNA for the CDR3: TGTGCCAGCAGCCCGAAAGGGGGCGTTTACAATGAGCAGTTCTTC. The chain is built from TRBV7-9 and TRBJ2-1; 7 nucleotides line up with TRBD1. CDR3 length: 15 amino acids. CDR1 and CDR2 from the germline V gene are SEHNR and FQNEAQ (reference sequence). J lost 4 bases, V lost 5 bases, and 8 bases had no gene match.